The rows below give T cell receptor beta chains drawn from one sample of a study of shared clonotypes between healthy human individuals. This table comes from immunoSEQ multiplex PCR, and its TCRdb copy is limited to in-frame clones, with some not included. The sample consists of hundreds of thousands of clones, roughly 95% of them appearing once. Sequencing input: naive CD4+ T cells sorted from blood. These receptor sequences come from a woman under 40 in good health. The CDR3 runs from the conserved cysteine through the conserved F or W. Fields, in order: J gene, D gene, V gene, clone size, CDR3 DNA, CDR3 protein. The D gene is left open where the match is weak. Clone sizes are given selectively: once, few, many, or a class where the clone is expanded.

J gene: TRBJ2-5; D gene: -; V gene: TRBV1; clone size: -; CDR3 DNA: TGCACCAGCAGCCAAGATGAGCGGACTCCTAAAATACAAGAGACCCAGTACTTC; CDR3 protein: CTSSQDERTPKIQETQYF
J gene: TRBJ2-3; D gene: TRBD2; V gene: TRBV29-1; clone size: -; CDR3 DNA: TGCAGCTGGACCGGGACTAGCGGGATCACAGATACGCAGTATTTT; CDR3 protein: CSWTGTSGITDTQYF
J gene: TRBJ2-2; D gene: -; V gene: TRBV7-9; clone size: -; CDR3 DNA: TGTGCCAGCAGCCAGGGCCAACCCGGGGAGCTGTTTTTT; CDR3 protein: CASSQGQPGELFF
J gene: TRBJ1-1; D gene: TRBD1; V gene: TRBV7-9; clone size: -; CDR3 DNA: TGTGCCAGCAGCGTAGACAGGGCTACTGAAGCTTTCTTT; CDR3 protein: CASSVDRATEAFF
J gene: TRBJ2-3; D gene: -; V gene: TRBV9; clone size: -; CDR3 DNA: TGTGCCAGCCAGTGGGGCGGGAGCACAGATACGCAGTATTTT; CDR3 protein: CASQWGGSTDTQYF
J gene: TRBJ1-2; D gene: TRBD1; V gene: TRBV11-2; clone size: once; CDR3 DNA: TGTGCCAGCAGCCCGGGACAGCCAACGAACTATGGCTACACCTTC; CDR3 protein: CASSPGQPTNYGYTF
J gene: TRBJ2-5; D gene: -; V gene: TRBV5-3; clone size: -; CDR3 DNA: TGTGCCAGAAGCCGGACCGCGCAAGAGACCCAGTACTTC; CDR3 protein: CARSRTAQETQYF
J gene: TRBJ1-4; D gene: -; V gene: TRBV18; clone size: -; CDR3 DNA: TGTGCCAGCTCACCAAGGGACATAAATGAAAAACTGTTTTTT; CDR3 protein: CASSPRDINEKLFF
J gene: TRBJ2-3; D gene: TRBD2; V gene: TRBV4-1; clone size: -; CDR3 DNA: TGCGCCAGCACCTCAAGGAAGAGGCTAGCGGGAATTCCAGATACGCAGTATTTT; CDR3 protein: CASTSRKRLAGIPDTQYF
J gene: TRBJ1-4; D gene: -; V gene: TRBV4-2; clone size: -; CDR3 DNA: TGTGCCAGCAGCCAAGGGTCTCGGGACTTTATGTCTGAAAAACTGTTTTTT; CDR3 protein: CASSQGSRDFMSEKLFF